The clone carrying this TCR beta chain was counted ten times or more. The data were taken from a study of molecular identifiers for immune sequencing clone quantification. Bulk TCR libraries were made with methods that had been previously described and with listed TCR primers. TCRdb analysed the PCR reads with MiXCR anew, one entry per CDR3 protein. The sample holds tens of thousands of distinct CDR3 sequences, around 18% seen once. Investigators produced naive CD8 libraries from around 20,000 to 1,000,000 sorted cells, drawing on 10%, 30% or 50% RNA. Sorting recovered naive CD8 T cells on a CD8+CD4-CCR7+CD45RA+ profile. The CDR3 is made up of 18 amino acids. The V segment lost 2 bases and the J segment 2 bases; nucleotides outside the gene matches: 7. CDR1 and CDR2 (germline): KGHSH, LQKENI.

Input material: naive CD8+ T cells from blood, with Jurkat cell RNA spiked in. As for subset: FACS-sorted CD8+CD4-CCR7+CD45RA+ naive T cells. V gene TRBV18 combines with J gene TRBJ2-3, with TRBD2 matching 13 bases. The TCR was taken from a human donor in good health. Some libraries in this study had Jurkat cell RNA spiked in. In nucleotides, the CDR3 is TGTGCCAGCTCACCAATCCGACTAGCGGGAGGTTCCACAGATACGCAGTATTTT. This gives the protein CASSPIRLAGGSTDTQYF.